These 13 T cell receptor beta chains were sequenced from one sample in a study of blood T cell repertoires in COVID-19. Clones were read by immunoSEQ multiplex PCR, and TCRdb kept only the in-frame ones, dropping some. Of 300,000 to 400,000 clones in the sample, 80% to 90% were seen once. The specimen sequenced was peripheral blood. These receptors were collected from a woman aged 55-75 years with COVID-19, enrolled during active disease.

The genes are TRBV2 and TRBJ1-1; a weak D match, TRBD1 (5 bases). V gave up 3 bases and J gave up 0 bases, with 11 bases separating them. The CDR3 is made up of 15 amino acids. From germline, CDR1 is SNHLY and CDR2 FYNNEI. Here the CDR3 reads CASSDLGLMNTEAFF. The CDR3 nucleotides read TGTGCCAGCAGTGATTTGGGGCTCATGAACACTGAAGCTTTCTTT.

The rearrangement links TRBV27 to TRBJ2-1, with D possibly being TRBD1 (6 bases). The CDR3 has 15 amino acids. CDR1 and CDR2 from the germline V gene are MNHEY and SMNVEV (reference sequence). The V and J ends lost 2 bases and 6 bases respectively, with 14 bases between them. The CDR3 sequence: CASSLVGGWGNEQFF. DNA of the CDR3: TGTGCCAGCAGTTTAGTTGGGGGCTGGGGCAATGAGCAGTTCTTC.

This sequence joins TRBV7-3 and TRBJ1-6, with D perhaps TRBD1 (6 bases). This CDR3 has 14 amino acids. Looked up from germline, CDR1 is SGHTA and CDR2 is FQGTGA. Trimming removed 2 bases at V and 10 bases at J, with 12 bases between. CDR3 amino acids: CASSLGQLASPLHF. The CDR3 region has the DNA TGTGCCAGCAGCTTAGGACAGTTGGCATCACCCCTCCACTTT.

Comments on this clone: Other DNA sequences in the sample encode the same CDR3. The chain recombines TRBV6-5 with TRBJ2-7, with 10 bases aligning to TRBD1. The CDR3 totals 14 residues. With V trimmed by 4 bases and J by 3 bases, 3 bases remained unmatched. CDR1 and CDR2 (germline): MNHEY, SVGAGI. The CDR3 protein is CASSSRDRGYEQYF. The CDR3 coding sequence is TGTGCCAGCAGTTCCCGGGACAGGGGCTACGAGCAGTACTTC.

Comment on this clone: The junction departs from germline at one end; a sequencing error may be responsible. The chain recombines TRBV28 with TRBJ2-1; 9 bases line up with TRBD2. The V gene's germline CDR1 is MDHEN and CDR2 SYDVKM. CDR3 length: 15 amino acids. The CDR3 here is CASTLLAGRVDEQFF. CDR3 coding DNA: TGTGCCAGCACTTTACTAGCGGGCCGGGTCGATGAGCAGTTCTTC.

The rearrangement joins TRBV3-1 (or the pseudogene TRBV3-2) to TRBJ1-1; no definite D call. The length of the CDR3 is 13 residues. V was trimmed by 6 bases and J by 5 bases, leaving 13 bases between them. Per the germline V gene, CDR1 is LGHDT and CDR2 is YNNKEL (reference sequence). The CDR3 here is CASSFTAETEAFF. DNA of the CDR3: TGTGCCAGCAGTTTTACGGCGGAGACTGAAGCTTTCTTT.

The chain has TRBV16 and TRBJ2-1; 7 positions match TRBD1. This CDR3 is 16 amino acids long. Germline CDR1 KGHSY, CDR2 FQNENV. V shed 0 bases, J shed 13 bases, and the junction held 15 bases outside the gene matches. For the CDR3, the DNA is TGTGCCAGCAGCCAATCAGTTTACCGGGACAGCAGACATCAGTTCTTC. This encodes CASSQSVYRDSRHQFF.

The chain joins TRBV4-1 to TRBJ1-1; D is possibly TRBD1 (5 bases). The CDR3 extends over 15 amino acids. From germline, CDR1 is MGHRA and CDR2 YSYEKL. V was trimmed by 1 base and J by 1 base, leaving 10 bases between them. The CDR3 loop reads CASSQVLDRNTEAFF. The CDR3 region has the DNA TGCGCCAGCAGCCAAGTTTTAGACAGGAACACTGAAGCTTTCTTT.

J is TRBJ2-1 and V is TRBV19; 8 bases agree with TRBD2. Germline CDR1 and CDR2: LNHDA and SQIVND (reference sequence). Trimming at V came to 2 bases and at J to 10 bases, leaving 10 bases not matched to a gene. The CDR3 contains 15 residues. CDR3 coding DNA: TGTGCCAGTAGTATAAGGTCCGGGGGGGGCCCCGAGCAGTTCTTC. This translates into CASSIRSGGGPEQFF.

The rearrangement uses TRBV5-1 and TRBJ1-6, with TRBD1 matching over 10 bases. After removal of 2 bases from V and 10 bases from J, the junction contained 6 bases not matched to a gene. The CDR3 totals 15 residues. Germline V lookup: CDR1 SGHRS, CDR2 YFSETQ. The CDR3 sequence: CASSFSDRGQSPLHF. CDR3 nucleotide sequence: TGCGCCAGCAGCTTTTCTGACAGGGGGCAGTCACCCCTCCACTTT.

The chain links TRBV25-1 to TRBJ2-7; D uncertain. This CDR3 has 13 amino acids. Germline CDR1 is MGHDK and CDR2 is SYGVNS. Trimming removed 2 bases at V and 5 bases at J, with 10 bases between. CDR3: CASSEHGRDEQYF. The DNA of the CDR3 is TGTGCCAGCAGTGAACATGGTAGAGACGAGCAGTACTTC.

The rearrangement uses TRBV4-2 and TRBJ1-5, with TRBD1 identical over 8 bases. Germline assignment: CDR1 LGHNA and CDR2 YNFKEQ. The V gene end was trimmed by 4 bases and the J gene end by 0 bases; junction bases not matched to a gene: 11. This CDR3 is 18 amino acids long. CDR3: CASSPPRQGTFSNQPQHF. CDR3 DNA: TGTGCCAGCAGCCCCCCACGACAGGGGACGTTTAGCAATCAGCCCCAGCATTTT.

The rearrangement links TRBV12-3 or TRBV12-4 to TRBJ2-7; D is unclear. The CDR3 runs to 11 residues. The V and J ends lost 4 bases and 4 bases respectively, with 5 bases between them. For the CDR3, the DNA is TGTGCCAGCAGTTATTTATACGAGCAGTACTTC. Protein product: CASSYLYEQYF.